The entry below describes one T cell receptor (beta chain). Its target is unknown. The data were obtained in a study of blood T cell dynamics during melanoma immunotherapy. General study results and limits: Cell-free DNA CDR3 sequences most resembled the immune-effector CD8+ subset, which was also most clonal.

Documented time point: pre-treatment baseline. This CDR3 has 15 residues. CDR1 is SGHTA, CDR2 FQGNSA, per germline. With V trimmed by 5 bases and J by 5 bases, 8 bases remained unmatched. Sequencing was performed with immunoSEQ multiplex PCR; in TCRdb, only in-frame clones are kept and a portion is missing. The table lists under 4,000 clones, about 97% of them singletons. This rearrangement joins TRBV7-2 to TRBJ1-3; 8 bases align to TRBD1. The TCR comes from a human donor with melanoma. Here the sequenced sample was effector memory CD8+ T cells from blood, taken from a patient treated with checkpoint blockade. CDR3 protein: CASSGGQGPRNTIYF. CDR3 DNA: TGTGCCAGCAGCGGAGGACAGGGCCCTCGAAACACCATATATTTT.